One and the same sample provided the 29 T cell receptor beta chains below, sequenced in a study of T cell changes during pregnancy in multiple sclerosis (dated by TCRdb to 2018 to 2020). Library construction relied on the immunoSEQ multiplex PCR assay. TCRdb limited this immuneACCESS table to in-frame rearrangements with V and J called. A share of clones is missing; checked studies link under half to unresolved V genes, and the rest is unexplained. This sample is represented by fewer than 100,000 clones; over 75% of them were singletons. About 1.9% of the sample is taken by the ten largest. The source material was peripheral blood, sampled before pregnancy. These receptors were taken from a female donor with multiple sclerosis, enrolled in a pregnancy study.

The CDR3 DNA reads as TGTGCCAGCAGCTTGAGCGGGACGTCAAAAGAGACCCAGTACTTC. Encoded protein: CASSLSGTSKETQYF. The gene calls are TRBV11-1 and TRBJ2-5; 7 nucleotides line up with TRBD2. The CDR3 is 15 residues long. The germline V gene has CDR1 SGHAT and CDR2 FQDESV (reference sequence). After removal of 3 bases from V and 3 bases from J, the junction contained 7 bases not matched to a gene.

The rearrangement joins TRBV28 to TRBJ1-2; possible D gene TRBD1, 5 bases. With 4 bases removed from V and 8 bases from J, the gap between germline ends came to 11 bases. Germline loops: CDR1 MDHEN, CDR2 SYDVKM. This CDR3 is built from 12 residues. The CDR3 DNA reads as TGTGCCAGCAGTTCAGGGCTGTTAGGCTACACCTTC. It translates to CASSSGLLGYTF.

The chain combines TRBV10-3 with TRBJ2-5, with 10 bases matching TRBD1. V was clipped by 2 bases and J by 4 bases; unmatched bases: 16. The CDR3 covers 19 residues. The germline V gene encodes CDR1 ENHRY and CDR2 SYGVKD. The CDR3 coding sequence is TGTGCCATCAGTGAGGACAGGGGGCAGTTTCCCCTCTTCAGAGAGACCCAGTACTTC. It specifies CAISEDRGQFPLFRETQYF.

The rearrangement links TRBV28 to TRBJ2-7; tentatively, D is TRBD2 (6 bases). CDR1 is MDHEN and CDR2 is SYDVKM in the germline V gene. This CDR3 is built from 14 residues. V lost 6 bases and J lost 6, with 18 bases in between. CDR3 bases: TGTGCCAGCAGACCCTCCACAGGAGGGTCCGAGCAGTACTTC. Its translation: CASRPSTGGSEQYF.

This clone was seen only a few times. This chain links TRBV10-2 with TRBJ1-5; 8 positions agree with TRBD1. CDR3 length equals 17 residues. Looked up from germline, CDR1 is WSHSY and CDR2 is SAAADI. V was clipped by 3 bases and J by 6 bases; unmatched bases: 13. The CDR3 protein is CASSDYRTGFWGQPQHF. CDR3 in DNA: TGCGCCAGCAGTGATTATAGGACAGGGTTTTGGGGTCAGCCCCAGCATTTT.

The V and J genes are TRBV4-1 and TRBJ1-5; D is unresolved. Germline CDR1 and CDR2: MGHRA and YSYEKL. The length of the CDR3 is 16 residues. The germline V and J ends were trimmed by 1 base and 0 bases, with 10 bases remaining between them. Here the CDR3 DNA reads TGCGCCAGCAGCCAAGCCGCAGGATATAGCAATCAGCCCCAGCATTTT. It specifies CASSQAAGYSNQPQHF.

The CDR3 sequence: CASSYSGVHEQYF. The CDR3 nucleotides are TGTGCCAGCAGTTACTCAGGGGTCCACGAGCAGTACTTC. The rearrangement joins TRBV6-6 to TRBJ2-7; D is perhaps TRBD1 (5 bases). Trimming left V 0 bases short and J 5 bases short, with 8 bases between. This CDR3 is 13 amino acids long. Germline CDR1 is MNHNY and CDR2 is SVGAGI (reference sequence).

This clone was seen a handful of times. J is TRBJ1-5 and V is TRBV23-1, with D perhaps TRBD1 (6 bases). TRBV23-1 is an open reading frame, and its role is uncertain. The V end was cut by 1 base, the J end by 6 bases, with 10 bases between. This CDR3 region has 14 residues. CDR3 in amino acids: CASSQWDIRQPQHF. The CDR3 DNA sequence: TGCGCCAGCAGTCAATGGGACATTCGTCAGCCCCAGCATTTT.

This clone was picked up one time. CDR3: CASSLSRGRKELFF. For the CDR3, the DNA is TGTGCCAGCAGCTTATCGCGGGGGCGGAAGGAGCTGTTTTTT. The chain combines TRBV7-9 with TRBJ2-2; possible D gene TRBD2, 7 bases. Per germline, CDR1 SEHNR and CDR2 FQNEAQ (reference sequence). The CDR3 consists of 14 residues. Trimming removed 2 bases from V and 10 bases from J, with 14 bases in between. Looking up the rest from reference TRBV7-9 and TRBJ2-2 gives the full variable domain: DTGVSQNPRHKITKRGQNVTFRCDPISEHNRLYWYRQTLGQGPEFLTYFQNEAQLEKSRLLSDRFSAERPKGSFSTLEIQRTEQGDSAMYLCASSLSRGRKELFFGEGSRLTVL.

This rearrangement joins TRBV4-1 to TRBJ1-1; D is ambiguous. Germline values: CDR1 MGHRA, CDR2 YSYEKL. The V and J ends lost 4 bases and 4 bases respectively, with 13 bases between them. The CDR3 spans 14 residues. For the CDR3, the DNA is TGCGCCAGCAGCCCGAAGGAGATCTTCACTGAAGCTTTCTTT. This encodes CASSPKEIFTEAFF.

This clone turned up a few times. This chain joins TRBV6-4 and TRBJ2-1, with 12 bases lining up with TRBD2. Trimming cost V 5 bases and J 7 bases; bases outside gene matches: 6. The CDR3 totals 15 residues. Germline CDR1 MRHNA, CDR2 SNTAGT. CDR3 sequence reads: CASSPSGGANNEQFF. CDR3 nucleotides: TGTGCCAGCAGTCCTAGCGGGGGGGCCAATAATGAGCAGTTCTTC.

CDR3 amino acids: CASSLYGGGTEAFF. In DNA, the CDR3 is TGCGCCAGCAGCTTGTATGGGGGGGGCACTGAAGCTTTCTTT. The genes are TRBV5-1 and TRBJ1-1; a weak D match, TRBD1 (5 bases). Germline lookup yields CDR1 SGHRS and CDR2 YFSETQ. Trimming took off 1 base at V and 4 bases at J, with 11 bases between the two ends. The CDR3 length is 14 residues.

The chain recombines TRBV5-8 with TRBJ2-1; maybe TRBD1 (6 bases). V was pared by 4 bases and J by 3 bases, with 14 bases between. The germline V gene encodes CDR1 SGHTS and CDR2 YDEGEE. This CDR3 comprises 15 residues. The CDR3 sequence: CASSPRTAVYNEQFF. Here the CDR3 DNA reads TGTGCCAGCAGCCCTCGGACAGCCGTCTACAATGAGCAGTTCTTC.

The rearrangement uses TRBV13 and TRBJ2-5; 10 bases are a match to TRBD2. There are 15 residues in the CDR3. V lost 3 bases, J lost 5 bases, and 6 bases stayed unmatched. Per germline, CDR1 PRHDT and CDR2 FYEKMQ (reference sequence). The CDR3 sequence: CASSFPSGGRETQYF. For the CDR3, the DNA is TGTGCCAGCAGCTTTCCTAGCGGGGGTCGGGAGACCCAGTACTTC.

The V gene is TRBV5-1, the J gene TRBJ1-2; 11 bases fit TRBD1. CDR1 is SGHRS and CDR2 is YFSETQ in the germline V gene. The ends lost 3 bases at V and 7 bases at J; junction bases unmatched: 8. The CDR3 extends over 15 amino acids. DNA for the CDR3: TGCGCCAGCAGCTCTTGGACAGGGGGCGTTGTTGGCTACACCTTC. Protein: CASSSWTGGVVGYTF.

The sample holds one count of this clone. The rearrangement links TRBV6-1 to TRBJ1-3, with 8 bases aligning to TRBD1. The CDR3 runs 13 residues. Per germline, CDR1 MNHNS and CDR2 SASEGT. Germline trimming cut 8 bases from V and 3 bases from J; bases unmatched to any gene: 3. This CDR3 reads CASSTGDGNTIYF. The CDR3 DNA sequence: TGTGCCAGCTCGACAGGGGATGGAAACACCATATATTTT.

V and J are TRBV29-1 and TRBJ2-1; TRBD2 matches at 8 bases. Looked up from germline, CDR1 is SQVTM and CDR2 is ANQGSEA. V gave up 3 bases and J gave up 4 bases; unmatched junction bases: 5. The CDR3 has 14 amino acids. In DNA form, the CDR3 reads TGCAGCGTTGATTTGGGACTAGGGTACAATGAGCAGTTCTTC. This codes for CSVDLGLGYNEQFF.

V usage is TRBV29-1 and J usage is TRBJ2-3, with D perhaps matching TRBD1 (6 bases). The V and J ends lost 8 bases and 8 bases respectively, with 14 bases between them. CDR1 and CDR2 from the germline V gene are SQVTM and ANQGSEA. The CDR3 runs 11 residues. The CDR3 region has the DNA TGCAGCCCGATAGTCAGGGGTACGCAGTATTTT. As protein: CSPIVRGTQYF.

The CDR3 region is CASSYQTGVSEAFF. CDR3 nucleotides: TGTGCCAGCAGTTATCAGACAGGAGTCTCTGAAGCTTTCTTT. This sequence joins TRBV6-5 and TRBJ1-1, with TRBD1 as a possible D gene (6 bases). Germline loops: CDR1 MNHEY, CDR2 SVGAGI. V was cut by 3 bases and J by 6 bases, with 14 bases left in between. This CDR3 spans 14 amino acids.

In nucleotides, the CDR3 is TGTGCCAGCAGCCCCCGGGGGGGTCACTCTGGAAACACCATATATTTT. Protein product: CASSPRGGHSGNTIYF. The chain employs TRBV9 and TRBJ1-3, with TRBD1 as a possible D gene (5 bases). The CDR3 is 16 amino acids. The germline CDR1 and CDR2 sequences are SGDLS and YYNGEE. Trimming shortened V by 4 bases and J by 0 bases, and 14 bases separated the two germline ends.

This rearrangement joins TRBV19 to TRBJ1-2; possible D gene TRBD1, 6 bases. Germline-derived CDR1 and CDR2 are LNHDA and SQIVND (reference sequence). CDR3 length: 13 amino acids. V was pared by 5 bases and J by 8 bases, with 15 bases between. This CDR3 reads CASSEQGRYGYTF. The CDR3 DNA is TGTGCCAGTAGTGAACAGGGCCGGTACGGCTACACCTTC.

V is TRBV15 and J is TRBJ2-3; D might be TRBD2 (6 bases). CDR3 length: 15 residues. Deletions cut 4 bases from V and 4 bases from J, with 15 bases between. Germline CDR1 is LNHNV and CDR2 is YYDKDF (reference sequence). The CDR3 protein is CATSIGGKVSDTQYF. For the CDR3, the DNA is TGTGCCACCAGCATAGGCGGGAAAGTATCAGATACGCAGTATTTT.

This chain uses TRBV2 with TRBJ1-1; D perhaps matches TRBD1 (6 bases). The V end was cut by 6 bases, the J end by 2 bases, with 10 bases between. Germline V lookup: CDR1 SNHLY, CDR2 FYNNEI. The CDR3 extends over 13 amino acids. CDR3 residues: CASRADSNTEAFF. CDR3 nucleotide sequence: TGTGCCAGCAGGGCGGACAGTAACACTGAAGCTTTCTTT. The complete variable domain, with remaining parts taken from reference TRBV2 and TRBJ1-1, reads EPEVTQTPSHQVTQMGQEVILRCVPISNHLYFYWYRQILGQKVEFLVSFYNNEISEKSEIFDDQFSVERPDGSNFTLKIRSTKLEDSAMYFCASRADSNTEAFFGQGTRLTVV.

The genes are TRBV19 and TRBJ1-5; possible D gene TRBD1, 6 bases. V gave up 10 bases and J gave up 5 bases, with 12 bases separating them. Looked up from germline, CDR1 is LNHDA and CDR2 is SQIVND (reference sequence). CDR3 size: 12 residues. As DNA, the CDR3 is TGTGCCACCGGGACAACGGATCAGCCCCAGCATTTT. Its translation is CATGTTDQPQHF.

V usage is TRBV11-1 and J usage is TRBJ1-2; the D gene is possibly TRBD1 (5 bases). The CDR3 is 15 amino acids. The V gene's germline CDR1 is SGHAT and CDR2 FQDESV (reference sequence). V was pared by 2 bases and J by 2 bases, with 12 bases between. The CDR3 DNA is TGTGCCAGCAGCTTATATACAGGCCTAAACTATGGCTACACCTTC. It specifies CASSLYTGLNYGYTF.

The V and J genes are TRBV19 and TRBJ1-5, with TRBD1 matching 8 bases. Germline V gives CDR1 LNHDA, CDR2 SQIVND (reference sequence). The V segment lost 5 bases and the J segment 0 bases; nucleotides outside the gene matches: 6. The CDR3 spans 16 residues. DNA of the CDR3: TGTGCCAGTAGTGAGGACAGGGCTTATAGCAATCAGCCCCAGCATTTT. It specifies CASSEDRAYSNQPQHF.

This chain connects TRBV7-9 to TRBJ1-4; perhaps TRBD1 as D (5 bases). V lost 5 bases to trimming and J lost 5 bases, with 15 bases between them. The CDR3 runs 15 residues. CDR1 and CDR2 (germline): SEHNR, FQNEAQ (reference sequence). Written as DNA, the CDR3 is TGTGCCAGCAGCCCGGCGGGACCCCAGAATGAAAAACTGTTTTTT. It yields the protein CASSPAGPQNEKLFF.

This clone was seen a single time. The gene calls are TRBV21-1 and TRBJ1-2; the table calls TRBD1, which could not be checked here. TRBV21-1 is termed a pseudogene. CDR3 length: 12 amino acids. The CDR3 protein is CASRSSNYGYTF. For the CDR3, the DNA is TGTGCCAGCAGGTCATCTAACTATGGCTACACCTTC.

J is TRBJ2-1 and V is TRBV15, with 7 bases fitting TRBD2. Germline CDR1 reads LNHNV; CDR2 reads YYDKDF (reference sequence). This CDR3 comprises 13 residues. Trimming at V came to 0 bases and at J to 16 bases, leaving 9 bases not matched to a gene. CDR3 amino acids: CATSREPQRGGFF. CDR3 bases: TGTGCCACCAGCAGAGAACCACAGCGGGGCGGATTCTTC.